Shown below are 27 T cell receptor beta chains from a single sample sequenced in a study of a mutant IDH1 vaccine in newly diagnosed glioma (dated by TCRdb to the early 2020s). Library construction relied on the immunoSEQ multiplex PCR assay. TCRdb obtained this table from immuneACCESS and retained in-frame rearrangements with V and J assigned. These tables miss some clones; where compared with another copy, unresolved V genes account for less than half of the shortfall, and the remainder is unexplained. Present in this sample are about 34,000 clones, about 80% of which were seen just once. Together, the top ten hold 9% to 10% of the sample. The time point label, read with the paper, signifies: baseline, week 1 (first vaccination visit). Sample treatment or condition, as interpreted from the label and publication: pre-vaccination baseline after standard-of-care therapy. Here the sequenced sample was peripheral blood mononuclear cells (PBMCs), taken from a glioma patient treated with radiotherapy, temozolomide or both. The receptor set was obtained from a man aged 45-65 years with glioma. Some clones in this sample may be carry-over from other donors' samples.

The chain employs TRBV4-3 and TRBJ2-5, with D possibly being TRBD2 (6 bases). V lost 1 base to trimming and J lost 1 base, with 10 bases between them. This CDR3 contains 15 residues. Looked up from germline, CDR1 is LGHNA and CDR2 is YSLEER. The CDR3 reads CASSQGTSTQETQYF. DNA for the CDR3: TGCGCCAGCAGCCAAGGAACTAGCACCCAAGAGACCCAGTACTTC.

The chain has TRBV4-3 and TRBJ2-7, with D unclear. The CDR3 sequence is 13 residues long. Germline CDR1 reads LGHNA; CDR2 reads YSLEER. Deletions cut 5 bases from V and 5 bases from J, with 13 bases between. The CDR3 spells CASSRSSGDEQYF. CDR3 bases: TGCGCCAGCAGCAGAAGCTCAGGTGACGAGCAGTACTTC.

This chain links TRBV4-1 with TRBJ2-1; 7 bases map to TRBD2. The CDR3 has 12 residues. Germline assignment: CDR1 MGHRA and CDR2 YSYEKL. Losses at the gene ends were 6 bases for V and 10 bases for J; bases not matched to a gene: 6. The CDR3 loop is CASRPSSGEQFF. For the CDR3, the DNA is TGCGCCAGCAGACCCTCTAGCGGCGAGCAGTTCTTC.

The chain joins TRBV15 to TRBJ2-3; the D gene is possibly TRBD1 (6 bases). Germline lookup yields CDR1 LNHNV and CDR2 YYDKDF (reference sequence). Between the trimmed V and J ends, which lost 5 bases and 0 bases, there was a span of 27 bases. The CDR3 runs 20 residues. The DNA for the CDR3 is TGTGCCACCAGCGCTAGGGGGACCCCCCTTGGCCGGAGCAGCACAGATACGCAGTATTTT. This translates into CATSARGTPLGRSSTDTQYF.

The gene calls are TRBV7-9 and TRBJ1-4, with TRBD1 identical over 9 bases. Trimming took 4 bases from V and 8 from J; bases not matched to a gene: 5. Germline CDR1 SEHNR, CDR2 FQNEAQ (reference sequence). The CDR3 is 14 residues long. The CDR3 bases are TGTGCCAGCAGCTCTTGGGACAGGGACGAAAAACTGTTTTTT. Translating gives CASSSWDRDEKLFF. Full variable domain (missing parts from reference TRBV7-9 and TRBJ1-4): DTGVSQNPRHKITKRGQNVTFRCDPISEHNRLYWYRQTLGQGPEFLTYFQNEAQLEKSRLLSDRFSAERPKGSFSTLEIQRTEQGDSAMYLCASSSWDRDEKLFFGSGTQLSVL.

The genes are TRBV9 and TRBJ2-3, with D maybe TRBD2 (5 bases). CDR1 is SGDLS, CDR2 YYNGEE, per germline. Trimming removed 0 bases at V and 6 bases at J, with 11 bases between. The CDR3 is made up of 14 amino acids. CDR3 DNA: TGTGCCAGCAGCGTAGCTTTTGGGGAGGATACGCAGTATTTT. This gives the protein CASSVAFGEDTQYF. The whole variable domain, filled in from reference TRBV9 and TRBJ2-3, reads DSGVTQTPKHLITATGQRVTLRCSPRSGDLSVYWYQQSLDQGLQFLIQYYNGEERAKGNILERFSAQQFPDLHSELNLSSLELGDSALYFCASSVAFGEDTQYFGPGTRLTVL.

V usage is TRBV2 and J usage is TRBJ1-6; D possibly corresponds to TRBD1 (6 bases). Germline values: CDR1 SNHLY, CDR2 FYNNEI. V was pared by 2 bases and J by 7 bases, with 18 bases between. This CDR3 is built from 17 residues. The CDR3 protein is CASSERGPRGQNSPLHF. CDR3 DNA sequence: TGTGCCAGCAGTGAAAGGGGTCCACGGGGGCAAAATTCACCCCTCCACTTT.

This chain's CDR3 is CASSFLGRSYGYTF. CDR3 coding DNA: TGTGCCAGCAGTTTCTTGGGACGTAGCTATGGCTACACCTTC. The chain recombines TRBV28 with TRBJ1-2, with TRBD1 as a possible D gene (5 bases). From germline, CDR1 is MDHEN and CDR2 SYDVKM. The V and J ends lost 3 bases and 4 bases respectively, with 12 bases between them. The CDR3 length is 14 residues.

This clone has a single count. The rearrangement links TRBV11-3 to TRBJ2-7; unclear D gene. The CDR3 runs 13 residues. V lost 5 bases, J lost 3 bases, and 11 bases lay in between. CDR1 is SGHNT and CDR2 is YENEEA in the germline V gene. The CDR3, as DNA: TGTGCCAGCAGCCAGTGGCCCTACTACGAGCAGTACTTC. It codes for CASSQWPYYEQYF.

This rearrangement joins TRBV6-5 to TRBJ2-2, with TRBD1 matching 8 bases. The CDR3 consists of 15 residues. Trimming took 4 bases from V and 4 from J; bases not matched to a gene: 5. CDR1 and CDR2 from the germline V gene are MNHEY and SVGAGI. The CDR3: CASSWGTGSTGELFF. The CDR3 nucleotides read TGTGCCAGCAGTTGGGGGACAGGTTCCACCGGGGAGCTGTTTTTT.

J is TRBJ2-3 and V is TRBV9; no firm D call. V lost 4 bases and J 4 bases, leaving 7 bases between the germline ends. The germline gives CDR1 SGDLS, CDR2 YYNGEE. This CDR3 region has 12 residues. The CDR3 DNA follows: TGTGCCAGCAGCCCCTCCGCAGATACGCAGTATTTT. Translated: CASSPSADTQYF. The variable domain in full, with the rest retrieved from reference TRBV9 and TRBJ2-3, is DSGVTQTPKHLITATGQRVTLRCSPRSGDLSVYWYQQSLDQGLQFLIQYYNGEERAKGNILERFSAQQFPDLHSELNLSSLELGDSALYFCASSPSADTQYFGPGTRLTVL.

This clone was counted a few times. The CDR3 nucleotides read TGTGCCAGTAAGATTCCGGGGGGGAGTGAAAAACTGTTTTTT. Translating gives CASKIPGGSEKLFF. The chain joins TRBV19 to TRBJ1-4; D is perhaps TRBD1 (5 bases). CDR3 length: 14 residues. Germline V gene lookup returns CDR1 LNHDA and CDR2 SQIVND (reference sequence). Trimming removed 7 bases from V and 7 bases from J, with 16 bases in between.

The CDR3 region is CASSQEGVWENNEQFF. CDR3 bases: TGCGCCAGCAGCCAAGAGGGAGTATGGGAAAATAATGAGCAGTTCTTC. The chain joins TRBV4-1 to TRBJ2-1; TRBD2 might be the D (5 bases). The CDR3 length is 16 residues. Germline V gene sequence: CDR1 MGHRA, CDR2 YSYEKL. The germline V and J ends were trimmed by 0 bases and 7 bases, with 16 bases remaining between them.

This rearrangement joins TRBV6-5 to TRBJ1-1, with 7 nucleotides matching TRBD1. Losses at the gene ends were 0 bases for V and 0 bases for J; bases not matched to a gene: 1. Per germline, CDR1 MNHEY and CDR2 SVGAGI. CDR3 length equals 15 residues. The CDR3 coding sequence is TGTGCCAGCAGTTACTCACAGGGGATGAACACTGAAGCTTTCTTT. Protein: CASSYSQGMNTEAFF.

This sequence joins TRBV30 and TRBJ2-7; no reliable D call. With 0 bases removed from V and 9 bases from J, the gap between germline ends came to 15 bases. The germline V gene encodes CDR1 GTSNPN and CDR2 SVGIG (reference sequence). The CDR3 is made up of 13 amino acids. This chain's CDR3 is CAWSVGLVVGQYF. CDR3 DNA: TGTGCCTGGAGTGTGGGATTGGTAGTCGGGCAGTACTTC.

This chain links TRBV6-6 with TRBJ2-7; perhaps TRBD1 as D (6 bases). There are 14 residues in the CDR3. Trimming removed 4 bases at V and 6 bases at J, with 16 bases between. Per the germline V gene, CDR1 is MNHNY and CDR2 is SVGAGI (reference sequence). CDR3 nucleotide sequence: TGTGCCAGCAGTTTAATGGCAGGGGTGGGCGAGCAGTACTTC. It yields the protein CASSLMAGVGEQYF.

This chain joins TRBV4-2 and TRBJ1-2, with no clear D. CDR3 length equals 12 residues. Trimming removed 0 bases at V and 5 bases at J, with 4 bases between. The germline CDR1 and CDR2 sequences are LGHNA and YNFKEQ. This CDR3 reads CASSQDGYGYTF. CDR3 in DNA: TGTGCCAGCAGCCAAGACGGGTATGGCTACACCTTC.

This clone was counted between two and nine times. The chain uses TRBV7-2 and TRBJ1-5; possibly TRBD1 for D (5 bases). This CDR3 is built from 14 residues. Trimming removed 6 bases from V and 0 bases from J, with 9 bases in between. CDR1 and CDR2 from the germline V gene are SGHTA and FQGNSA. The CDR3 sequence is CASSWGDSNQPQHF. For the CDR3, the DNA is TGTGCCAGCAGTTGGGGGGATAGCAATCAGCCCCAGCATTTT.

V and J are TRBV5-1 and TRBJ2-7; D may be TRBD2 (5 bases). The CDR3 runs 14 residues. Trimming pared 4 bases from V and 4 bases from J, leaving 15 bases between. Germline V gene data show CDR1 as SGHRS and CDR2 as YFSETQ. CDR3 DNA: TGCGCCAGCAGCCCCCAGGCCCGAGGGTACGAGCAGTACTTC. This translates into CASSPQARGYEQYF. The variable domain in full, completed from reference TRBV5-1 and TRBJ2-7, reads KAGVTQTPRYLIKTRGQQVTLSCSPISGHRSVSWYQQTPGQGLQFLFEYFSETQRNKGNFPGRFSGRQFSNSRSEMNVSTLELGDSALYLCASSPQARGYEQYFGPGTRLTVT.

This clone was recorded once. The conserved phenylalanine or tryptophan is not found at the CDR3 terminus, so this likely reflects a read error. This rearrangement joins TRBV27 to TRBJ2-7; 9 nucleotides line up with TRBD2. Looked up from germline, CDR1 is MNHEY and CDR2 is SMNVEV (reference sequence). The V gene end was trimmed by 8 bases and the J gene end by 2 bases; junction bases not matched to a gene: 4. CDR3 length equals 13 residues. In DNA form, the CDR3 reads TGTGCCAGCGGGCTAGCGGGACCCTACGAGCAGTACCTC. Residues: CASGLAGPYEQYL.

The chain has TRBV9 and TRBJ2-1; 8 bases agree with TRBD2. Germline CDR1 is SGDLS and CDR2 is YYNGEE. CDR3 length: 15 amino acids. The V and J ends lost 0 bases and 8 bases, in that order; junction bases with no gene match: 7. CDR3 loop: CASSVAGGPLDEQFF. In DNA, the CDR3 is TGTGCCAGCAGCGTAGCGGGAGGGCCTCTAGATGAGCAGTTCTTC. Full variable domain (remainder filled in from reference TRBV9 and TRBJ2-1): DSGVTQTPKHLITATGQRVTLRCSPRSGDLSVYWYQQSLDQGLQFLIQYYNGEERAKGNILERFSAQQFPDLHSELNLSSLELGDSALYFCASSVAGGPLDEQFFGPGTRLTVL.

This clone was counted only a few times. V is TRBV6-5 and J is TRBJ1-1; 9 nucleotides match TRBD1. V shed 6 bases, J shed 5 bases, and the junction held 7 bases outside the gene matches. This CDR3 has 14 residues. Germline V gene sequence: CDR1 MNHEY, CDR2 SVGAGI. CDR3 sequence: CASSLTGGRTEAFF. The CDR3 region has the DNA TGTGCCAGCAGCCTCACAGGGGGCAGAACTGAAGCTTTCTTT.

The rearrangement uses TRBV30 and TRBJ1-1; perhaps TRBD1 as D (5 bases). The CDR3 covers 12 residues. With 2 bases removed from V and 7 bases from J, the gap between germline ends came to 11 bases. CDR1 GTSNPN and CDR2 SVGIG come from the germline V gene (reference sequence). For the CDR3, the DNA is TGTGCCTGGAGTAGGGGACTGGGTGAAGCTTTCTTT. This gives the protein CAWSRGLGEAFF.

The chain links TRBV6-1 to TRBJ1-3, with TRBD1 as a possible D gene (6 bases). Trimming cost V 4 bases and J 0 bases, with 13 bases left between them. This CDR3 is 16 amino acids long. Germline V gives CDR1 MNHNS, CDR2 SASEGT. CDR3 sequence (DNA): TGTGCCAGCAGTGGCGCATGGGGGGCCTCTGGAAACACCATATATTTT. Its protein product is CASSGAWGASGNTIYF.

The rearrangement uses TRBV5-1 and TRBJ2-1, with 7 bases lining up with TRBD2. After removal of 1 base from V and 8 bases from J, the junction contained 15 bases not matched to a gene. Germline V gene data show CDR1 as SGHRS and CDR2 as YFSETQ. The length of the CDR3 is 17 residues. The CDR3 DNA reads as TGCGCCAGCAGCTTGTTTGTGGGGAGGGCCGTCTCGGATGAGCAGTTCTTC. Translation gives CASSLFVGRAVSDEQFF.

This clone was found a few times. V is TRBV10-3 and J is TRBJ1-2, with D unclear. V gave up 10 bases and J gave up 4 bases, with 13 bases separating them. The CDR3 runs to 12 residues. Per germline, CDR1 ENHRY and CDR2 SYGVKD. CDR3 protein: CATRKTFYGYTF. The CDR3 DNA is TGTGCCACAAGGAAGACCTTCTATGGCTACACCTTC.

The CDR3 protein is CASSSRAGEQFF. The CDR3 DNA reads as TGTGCCAGCAGTTCACGGGCGGGTGAGCAGTTCTTC. The V call is TRBV7-2, the J call TRBJ2-1; D is perhaps TRBD2 (5 bases). V was shortened by 6 bases and J by 9 bases, with 12 bases between the two germline ends. Germline assignment: CDR1 SGHTA and CDR2 FQGNSA. CDR3 size: 12 residues.